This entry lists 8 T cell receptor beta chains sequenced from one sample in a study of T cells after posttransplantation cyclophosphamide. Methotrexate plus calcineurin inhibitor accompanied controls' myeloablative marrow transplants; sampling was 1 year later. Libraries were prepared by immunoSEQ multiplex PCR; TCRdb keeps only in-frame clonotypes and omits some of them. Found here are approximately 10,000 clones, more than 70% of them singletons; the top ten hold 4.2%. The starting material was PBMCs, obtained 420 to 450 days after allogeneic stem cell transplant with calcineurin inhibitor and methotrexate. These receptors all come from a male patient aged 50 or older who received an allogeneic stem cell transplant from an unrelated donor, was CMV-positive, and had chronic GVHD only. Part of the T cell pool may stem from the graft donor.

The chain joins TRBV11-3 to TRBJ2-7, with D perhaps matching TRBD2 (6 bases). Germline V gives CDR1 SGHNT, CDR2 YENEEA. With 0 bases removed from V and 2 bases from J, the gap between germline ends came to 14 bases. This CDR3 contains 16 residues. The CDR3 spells CASSLDRGGAPYEQYF. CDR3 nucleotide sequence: TGTGCCAGCAGCTTAGATCGCGGAGGGGCCCCCTACGAGCAGTACTTC.

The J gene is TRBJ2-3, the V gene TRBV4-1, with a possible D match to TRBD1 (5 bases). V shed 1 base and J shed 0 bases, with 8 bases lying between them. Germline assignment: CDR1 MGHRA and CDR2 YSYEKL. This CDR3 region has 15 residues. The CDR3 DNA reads TGCGCCAGCAGCCAAGCACAGGCAAGCACAGATACGCAGTATTTT. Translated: CASSQAQASTDTQYF.

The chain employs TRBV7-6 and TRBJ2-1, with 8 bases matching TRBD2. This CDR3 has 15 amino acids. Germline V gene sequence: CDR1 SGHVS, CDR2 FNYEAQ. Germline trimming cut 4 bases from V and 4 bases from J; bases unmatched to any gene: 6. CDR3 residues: CASSYTGGAYNEQFF. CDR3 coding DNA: TGTGCCAGCAGCTATACCGGGGGGGCTTACAATGAGCAGTTCTTC.

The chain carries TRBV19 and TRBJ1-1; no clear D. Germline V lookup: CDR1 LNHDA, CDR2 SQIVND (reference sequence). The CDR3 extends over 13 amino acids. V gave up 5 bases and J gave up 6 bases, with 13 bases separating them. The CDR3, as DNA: TGTGCCAGTAGTGTCTCATTGGGCGCTGAAGCTTTCTTT. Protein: CASSVSLGAEAFF.

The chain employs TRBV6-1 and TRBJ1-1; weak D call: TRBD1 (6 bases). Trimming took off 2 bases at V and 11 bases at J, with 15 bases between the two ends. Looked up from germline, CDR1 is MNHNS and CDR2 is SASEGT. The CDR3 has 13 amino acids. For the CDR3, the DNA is TGTGCCAGCAGTGAAACAGGGACACTAAACGCTTTCTTT. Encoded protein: CASSETGTLNAFF.

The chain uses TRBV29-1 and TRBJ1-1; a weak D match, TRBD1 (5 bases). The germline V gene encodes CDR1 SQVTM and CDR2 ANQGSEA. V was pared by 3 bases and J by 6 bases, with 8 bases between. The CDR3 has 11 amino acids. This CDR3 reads CSVDPGAEAFF. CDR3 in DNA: TGCAGCGTTGATCCGGGGGCTGAAGCTTTCTTT. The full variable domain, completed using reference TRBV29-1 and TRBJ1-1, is SAVISQKPSRDICQRGTSLTIQCQVDSQVTMMFWYRQQPGQSLTLIATANQGSEATYESGFVIDKFPISRPNLTFSTLTVSNMSPEDSSIYLCSVDPGAEAFFGQGTRLTVV.

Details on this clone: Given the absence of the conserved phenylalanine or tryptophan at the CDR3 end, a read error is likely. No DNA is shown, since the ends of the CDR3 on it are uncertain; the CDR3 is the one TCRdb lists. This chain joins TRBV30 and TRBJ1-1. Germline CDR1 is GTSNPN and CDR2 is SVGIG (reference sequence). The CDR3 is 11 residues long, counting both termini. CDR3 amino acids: CAWRDRVGVPL.

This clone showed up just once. This CDR3 is CASSLAGRTSYQETQYF. CDR3 DNA sequence: TGTGCCAGCAGCTTAGCTGGTCGGACAAGTTACCAAGAGACCCAGTACTTC. The chain is built from TRBV7-9 and TRBJ2-5; maybe TRBD1 (5 bases). The CDR3 is 17 amino acids. The V gene lost 0 bases and the J gene lost 0 bases, with 14 bases spanning the gap. Germline CDR1 SEHNR, CDR2 FQNEAQ (reference sequence).